The source of this T cell receptor beta chain is a study of radiotherapy plus CTLA-4 blockade in lung cancer. For the study at large: Objective responses occurred in around 18% of patients; around 30% had disease control.

The study gave focal radiation plus ipilimumab CTLA-4 blockade to patients with chemo-refractory metastatic non-small-cell lung cancer. In regard to this clone: The antigen is undetermined.

There are 14 residues in the CDR3. Germline loops: CDR1 MNHEY, CDR2 SVGAGI. V was trimmed by 2 bases and J by 4 bases, leaving 6 bases between them. The repertoire was sequenced with immunoSEQ multiplex PCR; TCRdb's copy has only in-frame clones and lacks some. The sample includes about 95,000 clones, about 80% of them seen just once. The study, taken as a whole, reports: An expansion of tumor-derived TCR clones occurred in blood after radiotherapy plus ipilimumab. Increased serum interferon-beta after radiation also reportedly predicted response strongly.

The chain carries TRBV6-5 and TRBJ1-6; possibly TRBD1 for D (6 bases). Sequences were derived from peripheral blood, sampled from a patient treated with radiotherapy plus ipilimumab. The clonotype was recovered from a human donor with non-small cell lung cancer who had stable disease on radiotherapy plus ipilimumab. The CDR3 DNA is TGTGCCAGCAGTTACACAGGGTATAATTCACCCCTCCACTTT. This translates into CASSYTGYNSPLHF.